The clone carrying this T cell receptor (beta chain) was detected many times. Its antigen is as yet unknown. At one boundary the junction diverges from the germline segment, which might be a read error. Regions amplified from RNA transcripts were the TCR beta CDR3 regions. Primed by the HTBI set, a first-round RT-PCR was run on the TCR CDR3. TCRdb reanalysed the multiplex PCR reads using MiXCR and keeps one entry per CDR3 protein. The sample has more than 350,000 distinct CDR3 sequences, 14% to 15% seen once. The data are from a study of T cells in Graves' hyperthyroidism and ophthalmopathy. At the level of the study: Sampling of peripheral blood happened at initial diagnosis, prior to any treatment.

This CDR3 has 13 amino acids. Points from the study as a whole: A 13 V-J signature model discriminated ophthalmopathy versus stable hyperthyroidism.

Diagnosis rested on symptoms, serum thyroxine and TRAb, thyroid ultrasound, and orbital computed tomography. This TCR derives from a woman in her thirties with Graves' hyperthyroidism. Input material: blood. This chain connects TRBV12-3 or TRBV12-4 to TRBJ1-2, with 7 bases fitting TRBD1. For the CDR3, the DNA is TGTGCCAGCAGGGCGACAGGGAGCCATGGCCACACCTTC. Amino acids: CASRATGSHGHTF.